This T cell receptor beta chain emerged from a study of OX40 agonist ivuxolimab in advanced cancers. Study-wide points: Among expanded peripheral T cells, antigen specificity went undetermined.

Sequenced by immunoSEQ multiplex PCR; TCRdb stores in-frame clones only, minus some. The table includes approximately 100,000 clones, less than 95% detected once. Of note for this clone: Its antigen remains unidentified.

Sequencing used CD4+ or CD8+ T cells sorted from blood, obtained in a trial of the OX40 agonist ivuxolimab. The receptor was derived from an adult with an advanced solid tumor such as melanoma, head and neck, liver or kidney cancer.

The CDR3 spells CASSLFQGVDTGELFF. In DNA, the CDR3 is TGTGCCAGCAGTTTATTCCAGGGGGTGGACACCGGGGAGCTGTTTTTT. The V call is TRBV6-5, the J call TRBJ2-2; TRBD1 agrees at 7 bases. The CDR3 is 16 residues long. In germline, CDR1 is MNHEY, CDR2 SVGAGI. V gave up 4 bases and J gave up 3 bases; unmatched junction bases: 8.